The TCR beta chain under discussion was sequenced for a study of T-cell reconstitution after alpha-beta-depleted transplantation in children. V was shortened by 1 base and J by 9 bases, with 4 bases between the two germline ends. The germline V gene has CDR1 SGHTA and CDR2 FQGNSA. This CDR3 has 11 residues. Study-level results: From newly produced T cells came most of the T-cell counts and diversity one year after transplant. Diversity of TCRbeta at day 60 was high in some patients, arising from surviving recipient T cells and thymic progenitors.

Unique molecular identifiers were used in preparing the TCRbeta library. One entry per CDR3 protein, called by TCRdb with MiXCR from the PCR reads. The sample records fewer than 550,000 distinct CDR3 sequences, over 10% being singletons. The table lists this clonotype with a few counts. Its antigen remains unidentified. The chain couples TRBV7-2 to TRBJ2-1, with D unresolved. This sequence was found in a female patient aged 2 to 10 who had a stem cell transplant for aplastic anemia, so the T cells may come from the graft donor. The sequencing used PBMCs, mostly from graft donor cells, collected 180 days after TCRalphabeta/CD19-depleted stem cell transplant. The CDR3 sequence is CASSLEIEQFF. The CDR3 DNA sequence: TGTGCCAGCAGCTTAGAAATTGAGCAGTTCTTC.